This T cell receptor (beta chain) emerged from a study of cytomegalovirus exposure and HLA in healthy donors. Study outcomes and limitations: Some highly shared sequence variants likely arose as a pipeline artifact.

With regard to this clone: Its antigen remains unidentified.

Germline assignment: CDR1 MNHEY and CDR2 SVGAGI. The germline V and J ends were trimmed by 0 bases and 4 bases, with 15 bases remaining between them. The CDR3 loop spans 16 amino acids. The PCR employed 60 Vbeta primers together with 13 Jbeta primers. Profiled with immunoSEQ multiplex PCR; TCRdb holds only in-frame clones, not every one. The sample shows around 190,000 clones, and roughly 0.98% sits with its ten largest clones. Input material: PBMCs. The rearrangement uses TRBV6-5 and TRBJ1-1, with D uncertain. The sequence derives from a woman aged 30 to 39 in good health and CMV-seropositive. The DNA of the CDR3 is TGTGCCAGCAGTTACTCAGGCCCGGGATGGACCACTGAAGCTTTCTTT. It codes for CASSYSGPGWTTEAFF.